These T cell receptor beta chains were read from a single sample in a study of CD8+ T cells in alopecia areata. Sequencing was performed with immunoSEQ multiplex PCR; in TCRdb, only in-frame clones are kept and a portion is missing. The table has over 100,000 clones, roughly three fifths seen once. The source material was CD8+ T cells sorted from blood, sampled at week 24, from a patient treated with tofacitinib. These receptors originate from a human donor with alopecia areata. CDR3s include the opening cysteine and the closing phenylalanine or tryptophan. Each record gives: clone size, V gene, D gene, J gene, CDR3 DNA, CDR3 protein. D genes are given only for firm matches. Clone size is shown for a subset of rows, as once, few, many or a class of expanded clone.

size: -; V: TRBV7-7; D: -; J: TRBJ2-3; DNA: TGTGCTAGCAGCCAGGACTATTCAGATACGCAGTATTTT; CDR3: CASSQDYSDTQYF
size: few; V: TRBV6-1; D: -; J: TRBJ2-7; DNA: TGTGCCAGCAGTGTGGGACCTAGCTACGAGCAGTACTTC; CDR3: CASSVGPSYEQYF
size: -; V: TRBV10-3; D: -; J: TRBJ1-5; DNA: TGTGCCATCAGTGAGTCGCTGGCCCCTGGGCCCGATCAGCCCCAGCATTTT; CDR3: CAISESLAPGPDQPQHF
size: -; V: TRBV15; D: TRBD1; J: TRBJ1-6; DNA: TGTGCCACCAGCACCCCTCTCAGGGGGCTCAATTCACCCCTCCACTTT; CDR3: CATSTPLRGLNSPLHF
size: -; V: TRBV6-5; D: -; J: TRBJ2-1; DNA: TGTGCCAGCACCGAGGGGGGGTATGAGCAGTTCTTC; CDR3: CASTEGGYEQFF
size: -; V: TRBV19; D: -; J: TRBJ2-5; DNA: TGTGCCAGTTCGATAGGGAGAAGAGAGACCCAGTACTTC; CDR3: CASSIGRRETQYF
size: few; V: TRBV6-5; D: TRBD1; J: TRBJ2-4; DNA: TGTGCCAGCAAACAGGGGGTATCCAAAAACATTCAGTACTTC; CDR3: CASKQGVSKNIQYF
size: many; V: TRBV18; D: -; J: TRBJ1-5; DNA: TGTGCCAGCTCACCAGGGGACGGCGAAGGGCAGTCCCAGCATTTT; CDR3: CASSPGDGEGQSQHF
size: few; V: TRBV5-6; D: -; J: TRBJ2-7; DNA: TGTGCCAGCAGCGTAGGTTCCGAGCAGTACTTC; CDR3: CASSVGSEQYF
size: -; V: TRBV7-9; D: -; J: TRBJ1-6; DNA: TGTGCCAGCAGCTTAGCGATTTCACCCCTCCACTTT; CDR3: CASSLAISPLHF
size: -; V: TRBV19; D: TRBD1; J: TRBJ2-5; DNA: TGTGCCAGTTCGGGCCTAGACAGGGTGCAAGAGACCCAGTACTTC; CDR3: CASSGLDRVQETQYF
size: few; V: TRBV9; D: -; J: TRBJ2-2; DNA: TGTGCCAGCAGCGTAGGCGGGATCACCGGGGAGCTGTTTTTT; CDR3: CASSVGGITGELFF
size: -; V: TRBV7-8; D: -; J: TRBJ2-7; DNA: TGTGCCAGCAGCTACCAGCTAAGTATAGACTCCTACGAGCAGTACTTC; CDR3: CASSYQLSIDSYEQYF
size: -; V: TRBV29-1; D: TRBD1; J: TRBJ2-5; DNA: TGCAGCGTTGAAGATTGGGGCCGACAGGGAAAGACCCAGTACTTC; CDR3: CSVEDWGRQGKTQYF
size: -; V: TRBV27; D: -; J: TRBJ1-5; DNA: TGTGCCAGCAGTTCAGGGGTCCCACCGAATCAGCCCCAGCATTTT; CDR3: CASSSGVPPNQPQHF
size: -; V: TRBV27; D: -; J: TRBJ1-1; DNA: TGTGCCAGCTGGGACCGCAGTTTAACTGAAGCTTTCTTT; CDR3: CASWDRSLTEAFF
size: few; V: TRBV4-1; D: TRBD1; J: TRBJ2-7; DNA: TGCGCCAGCAGCCCTGACAGGGCCTACGAGCAGTACTTC; CDR3: CASSPDRAYEQYF
size: -; V: TRBV5-4; D: -; J: TRBJ2-7; DNA: TGTGCCAGCAGCATCTTTGGGGAGGTTGCCTACGAGCAGTACTTC; CDR3: CASSIFGEVAYEQYF
size: few; V: TRBV5-1; D: -; J: TRBJ2-2; DNA: TGCGCCAGCAGCTCCACCCACGGGGAGAGTACCGGGGAGCTGTTTTTT; CDR3: CASSSTHGESTGELFF
size: -; V: TRBV30; D: -; J: TRBJ2-5; DNA: TGTGCCTGGAGTCCGGGACATCGAGAGACCCAGTACTTC; CDR3: CAWSPGHRETQYF
size: -; V: TRBV29-1; D: -; J: TRBJ1-2; DNA: TGCAGCGTTGAGGGGAATGGCTACACCTTC; CDR3: CSVEGNGYTF
size: few; V: TRBV14; D: -; J: TRBJ1-6; DNA: TGTGCCAGCAGCCAACGGACAGACTATAATTCACCCCTCCACTTT; CDR3: CASSQRTDYNSPLHF
size: -; V: TRBV13; D: TRBD1; J: TRBJ2-1; DNA: TGTGCCAGCAGCTCGGACAGGGCCAATGAGCAGTTCTTC; CDR3: CASSSDRANEQFF
size: few; V: TRBV15; D: -; J: TRBJ2-5; DNA: TGTGCCACCATGGGGGGAGCCGATTTCCAGGAGACCCAGTACTTC; CDR3: CATMGGADFQETQYF
size: -; V: TRBV27; D: TRBD2; J: TRBJ2-7; DNA: TGTGCCAGCAGTTTAGCGGGGGGCGCCGAGCAGTACTTC; CDR3: CASSLAGGAEQYF